This record concerns one T cell receptor beta chain sequence. This entry belongs to a study of T cells in Graves' hyperthyroidism and ophthalmopathy. Thyroid ultrasound, orbital computed tomography, clinical symptoms, and serum thyroxine and TRAb underpinned diagnoses. Amplification targeted TCR beta CDR3 regions from RNA transcripts. The HTBI primer set was used in a first-round RT-PCR of the TCR CDR3. TCRdb independently ran MiXCR on the multiplex PCR reads; one entry per CDR3 protein. The data contain fewer than 400,000 distinct CDR3 sequences, 15% to 17% of them singletons. This clonotype originated in a woman between 18 and 29 years old with Graves' hyperthyroidism that later progressed to Graves' ophthalmopathy. Sequencing used blood.

The CDR3 bases are TGTGCCAGCCTCAGACAGCTGAACACTGAAGCTTTCTTT. Protein sequence: CASLRQLNTEAFF. V is TRBV2 and J is TRBJ1-1, with TRBD1 as a possible D gene (5 bases). The germline gives CDR1 SNHLY, CDR2 FYNNEI. V was pared by 8 bases and J by 0 bases, with 10 bases between. CDR3 size: 13 residues.